This entry concerns a single TCR beta chain. This specimen belongs to a study of blood T cell repertoires in COVID-19. For the study at large: Sources were T cells, B-cell-depleted T cells, or PBMCs; the material itself was cDNA or gDNA.

The CDR3 runs to 16 residues. Looked up from germline, CDR1 is SGHTA and CDR2 is FQGNSA. The V segment lost 3 bases and the J segment 3 bases; nucleotides outside the gene matches: 8. Under the authors' procedure: Estimation of nucleated cell counts relied on the amplification of reference gene primers. Measured with immunoSEQ multiplex PCR; TCRdb has only the in-frame clones, and not every one. D and trimming come from the DNA, and the V and J calls and clone size come from that table. The sample holds about 220,000 clones, more than 65% seen once. The sample comprised peripheral blood. This chain uses TRBV7-2 with TRBJ2-1; TRBD2 aligns across 7 bases. This receptor was obtained from a man aged 50 to 59 with active or convalescent COVID-19. CDR3 residues: CASSLRGGPSYNEQFF. The CDR3 DNA is TGTGCCAGCAGCTTGCGGGGAGGGCCCAGCTACAATGAGCAGTTCTTC.